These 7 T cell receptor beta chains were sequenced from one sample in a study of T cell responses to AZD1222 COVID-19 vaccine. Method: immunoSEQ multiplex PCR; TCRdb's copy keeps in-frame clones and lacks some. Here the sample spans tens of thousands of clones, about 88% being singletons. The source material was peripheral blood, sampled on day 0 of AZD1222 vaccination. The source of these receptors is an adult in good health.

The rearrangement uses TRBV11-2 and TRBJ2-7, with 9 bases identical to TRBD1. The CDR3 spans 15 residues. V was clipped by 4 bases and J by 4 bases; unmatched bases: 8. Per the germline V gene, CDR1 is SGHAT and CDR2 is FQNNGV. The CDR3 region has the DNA TGTGCCAGCAGCTATAGGGGACAGGGAGGGTACGAGCAGTACTTC. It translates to CASSYRGQGGYEQYF.

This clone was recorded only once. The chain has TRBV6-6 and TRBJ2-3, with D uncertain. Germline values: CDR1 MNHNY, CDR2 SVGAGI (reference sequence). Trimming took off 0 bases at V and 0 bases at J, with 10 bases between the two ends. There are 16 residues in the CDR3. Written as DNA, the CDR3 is TGTGCCAGCAGTTACTCGGTCCAGGCTAGCACAGATACGCAGTATTTT. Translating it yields CASSYSVQASTDTQYF.

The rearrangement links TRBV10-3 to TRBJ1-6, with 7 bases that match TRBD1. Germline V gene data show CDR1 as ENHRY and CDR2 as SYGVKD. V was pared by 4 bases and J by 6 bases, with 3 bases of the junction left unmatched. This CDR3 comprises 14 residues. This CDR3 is CAISGGQFNSPLHF. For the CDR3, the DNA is TGTGCCATCAGTGGGGGACAGTTTAATTCACCCCTCCACTTT.

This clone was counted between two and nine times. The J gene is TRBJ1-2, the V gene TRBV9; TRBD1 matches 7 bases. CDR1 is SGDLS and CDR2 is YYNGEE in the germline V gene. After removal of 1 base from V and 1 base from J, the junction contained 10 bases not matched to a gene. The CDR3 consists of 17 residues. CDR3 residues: CASSVSPEGADNYGYTF. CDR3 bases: TGTGCCAGCAGCGTATCTCCGGAGGGGGCCGATAACTATGGCTACACCTTC.

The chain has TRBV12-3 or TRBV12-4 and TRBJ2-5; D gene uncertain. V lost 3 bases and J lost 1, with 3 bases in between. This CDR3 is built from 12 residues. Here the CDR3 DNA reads TGTGCCAGCAGTTTCCTCCAAGAGACCCAGTACTTC. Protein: CASSFLQETQYF.

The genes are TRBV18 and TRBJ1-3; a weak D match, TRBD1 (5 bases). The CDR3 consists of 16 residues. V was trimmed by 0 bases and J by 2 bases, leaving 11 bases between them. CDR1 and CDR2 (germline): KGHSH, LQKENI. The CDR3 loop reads CASSPPTSGPGNTIYF. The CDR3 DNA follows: TGTGCCAGCTCACCACCGACTTCAGGGCCTGGAAACACCATATATTTT.

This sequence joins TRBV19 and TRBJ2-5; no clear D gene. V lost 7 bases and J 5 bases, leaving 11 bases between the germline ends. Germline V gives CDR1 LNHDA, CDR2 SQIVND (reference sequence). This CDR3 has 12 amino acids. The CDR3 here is CASNFGGETQYF. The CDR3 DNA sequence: TGTGCCAGTAACTTCGGTGGGGAGACCCAGTACTTC.